This is a list of T cell receptor beta chains from one sample in a study of T cell responses to AZD1222 COVID-19 vaccine. Libraries were prepared by immunoSEQ multiplex PCR; TCRdb keeps only in-frame clonotypes and omits some of them. Altogether roughly 150,000 clones are present, less than 90% being singletons, with the ten largest covering more than 6.5%. The specimen comprised peripheral blood, sampled after recovery from COVID-19. All receptors come from an adult who had recovered from COVID-19. Both conserved end residues are part of each CDR3. D genes are given only for firm matches. Clone size is stated in some rows and not others, as once, few, many or a class when expanded.

D gene	V gene	J gene	clone size	CDR3 protein	CDR3 DNA
-	TRBV6-5	TRBJ2-2	-	CAITGTLNTGELFF	TGTGCCATTACCGGGACTTTGAACACCGGGGAGCTGTTTTTT
-	TRBV2	TRBJ1-4	-	CASNPTVTTNEKLFF	TGTGCCAGCAACCCGACAGTTACAACTAATGAAAAACTGTTTTTT
-	TRBV19	TRBJ2-3	-	CASSKVGSADTQYF	TGTGCCAGTAGTAAAGTAGGTAGTGCAGATACGCAGTATTTT
-	TRBV5-5	TRBJ2-7	-	CASSLDRGGEQYF	TGTGCCAGCAGCTTAGACAGAGGAGGGGAGCAGTACTTC
TRBD1	TRBV27	TRBJ1-2	-	CASGRGQGHYGYTF	TGTGCCAGCGGGAGAGGACAGGGCCACTATGGCTACACCTTC
TRBD1	TRBV2	TRBJ1-2	-	CASKSDRGQDGYTF	TGTGCCAGCAAGAGCGACAGGGGGCAAGATGGCTACACCTTC
TRBD2	TRBV11-3	TRBJ2-1	-	CASSPRTSGNEQFF	TGTGCCAGCAGCCCCAGGACTAGCGGAAATGAGCAGTTCTTC
-	TRBV12-3/TRBV12-4	TRBJ1-5	-	CASSRDRDQHF	TGTGCCAGCAGCCGGGACCGGGACCAGCATTTT
-	TRBV6-5	TRBJ1-3	-	CASSAYGNSGNTIYF	TGTGCCAGCAGCGCCTACGGAAACTCTGGAAACACCATATATTTT
TRBD2	TRBV2	TRBJ2-7	-	CASSDPGTSRPYEQYF	TGTGCCAGCAGTGATCCTGGGACTAGTAGACCCTACGAGCAGTACTTC
TRBD2	TRBV5-4	TRBJ2-7	-	CASSPGTSGRVNF	TGTGCCAGCAGCCCCGGGACTAGCGGGAGGGTAAACTTC
TRBD1	TRBV7-8	TRBJ2-3	-	CASSWTGGSTDTQYF	TGTGCCAGCAGCTGGACAGGGGGGAGCACAGATACGCAGTATTTT
-	TRBV7-2	TRBJ2-7	few	CASSLSAGGDYEQYF	TGTGCCAGCAGCTTATCGGCAGGGGGGGACTACGAGCAGTACTTC
TRBD1	TRBV7-9	TRBJ2-5	once	CASSPPDRVGIGTQYF	TGTGCCAGCAGCCCCCCCGACAGGGTAGGTATAGGGACCCAGTACTTC
TRBD1	TRBV11-2	TRBJ1-4	-	CASSYTGDHEKLFF	TGTGCCAGCAGCTATACAGGGGACCATGAAAAACTGTTTTTT
-	TRBV5-1	TRBJ2-3	-	CASSLGTQRRTDTQYF	TGCGCCAGCAGCTTGGGGACACAGAGGCGCACAGATACGCAGTATTTT
-	TRBV3-1/TRBV3-2	TRBJ1-5	-	CASSHLSSNQPQHF	TGTGCCAGCAGCCATTTGTCTAGCAATCAGCCCCAGCATTTT
-	TRBV6-2/TRBV6-3	TRBJ2-3	-	CASSYEAGTTDTQYF	TGTGCCAGCAGTTACGAGGCGGGGACCACAGATACGCAGTATTTT